The clone carrying this T cell receptor (beta chain) has ten or more counts. This CDR3 has 16 amino acids. Per the germline V gene, CDR1 is LGHNA and CDR2 is YSLEER. The V segment lost 2 bases and the J segment 0 bases; nucleotides outside the gene matches: 1. This sample was taken from a study of tumor-infiltrating lymphocytes in oesophageal squamous cell carcinoma. TCRdb reprocessed the PCR reads with MiXCR, giving one entry per CDR3 protein. Among some 22,000 distinct CDR3 sequences listed, around 39% were seen once. Sequenced input: esophageal tumor tissue. This sequence originates from a male donor with esophageal squamous cell carcinoma. V usage is TRBV4-3 and J usage is TRBJ2-6; TRBD1 matches 7 bases. CDR3: CASSQSGGSGANVLTF. For the CDR3, the DNA is TGCGCCAGCAGCCAATCAGGGGGCTCTGGGGCCAACGTCCTGACTTTC.